This T cell receptor (beta chain) was identified during a study of radiotherapy plus CTLA-4 blockade in lung cancer. About the research overall: Around 18% of enrolled patients responded objectively, and over 30% had disease control.

Study-wide results and caveats: An expansion of tumor-derived TCR clones occurred in blood after radiotherapy plus ipilimumab. It was early blood T cell clone dynamics, with interferon-beta, that reportedly best predicted response.

In chemo-refractory metastatic non-small-cell lung cancer, patients got ipilimumab CTLA-4 blockade together with focal radiation. Profiled with immunoSEQ multiplex PCR; TCRdb holds only in-frame clones, not every one. The table has about 110,000 clones, roughly 77% seen once. The CDR3 is 18 amino acids. Trimming pared 1 base from V and 0 bases from J, leaving 19 bases between. Germline CDR1 SGHKS, CDR2 YYEKEE (reference sequence). Concerning this clone: Its matching antigen is unknown.

The rearrangement joins TRBV5-5 to TRBJ1-1; D unclear. This material consisted of peripheral blood, taken from a patient treated with radiotherapy plus ipilimumab. This receptor was identified in a human donor with non-small cell lung cancer that progressed on radiotherapy plus ipilimumab. Some clones in this sample may be carry-over from other donors' samples. DNA of the CDR3: TGTGCCAGCAGCTTGAATTGGAGAGCAGCGACCATGAACACTGAAGCTTTCTTT. Encoded protein: CASSLNWRAATMNTEAFF.